This TCR beta chain comes out of a study of T cells in narcolepsy. Study-level information: Patients with NT1 or NT2 and healthy control donors were enrolled. Study outcomes and limitations: Autoreactive clonotypes reportedly recurred in blood of same and different patients, not controls.

As concerns this clone: Its antigen is not known.

TCRdb's table, derived via immunoSEQ multiplex PCR, lists solely in-frame clones and lacks some. The sample shows over 40,000 clones, 70% to 90% of them seen only once. V lost 5 bases, J lost 3 bases, and 2 bases stayed unmatched. The CDR3 is 15 amino acids. Germline V CDR1 and CDR2: MDHEN, SYDVKM. The sequenced sample was CD45RA- memory CD4+ T cells from PBMCs. The origin of this receptor is a human donor with narcolepsy. The V gene is TRBV28, the J gene TRBJ2-5, with 14 bases that match TRBD2. CDR3 DNA: TGTGCCAGCAGTACGGGACTAGCGGGGGAAGAGACCCAGTACTTC. Protein: CASSTGLAGEETQYF.